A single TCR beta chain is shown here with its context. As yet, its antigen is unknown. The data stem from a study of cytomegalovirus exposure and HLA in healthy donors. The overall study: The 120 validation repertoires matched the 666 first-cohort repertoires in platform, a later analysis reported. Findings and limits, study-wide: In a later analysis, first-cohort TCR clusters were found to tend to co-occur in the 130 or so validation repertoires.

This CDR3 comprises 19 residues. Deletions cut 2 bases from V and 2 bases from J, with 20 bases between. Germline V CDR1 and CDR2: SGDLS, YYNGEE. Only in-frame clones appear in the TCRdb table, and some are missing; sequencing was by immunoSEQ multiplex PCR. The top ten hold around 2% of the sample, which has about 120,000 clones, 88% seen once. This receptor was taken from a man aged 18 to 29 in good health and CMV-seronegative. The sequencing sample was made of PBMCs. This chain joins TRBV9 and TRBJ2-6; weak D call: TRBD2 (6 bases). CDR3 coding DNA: TGTGCCAGCAGCGTTCGTCTGGAGGGGCCATTGGCTGGGGCCAACGTCCTGACTTTC. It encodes CASSVRLEGPLAGANVLTF. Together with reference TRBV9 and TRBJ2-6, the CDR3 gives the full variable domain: DSGVTQTPKHLITATGQRVTLRCSPRSGDLSVYWYQQSLDQGLQFLIQYYNGEERAKGNILERFSAQQFPDLHSELNLSSLELGDSALYFCASSVRLEGPLAGANVLTFGAGSRLTVL.